This T cell receptor (beta chain) derives from a study of T cells in localized non-small cell lung cancer. Findings and caveats of the study: A raised T cell density in blood coincided with lengthier overall survival. Compared with tumor, uninvolved adjacent lung displayed greater T cell clonality, ranking highest overall. Adjacent lung was found to contain a median about 62 of the top 100 tumor clones.

In the case of this clone: As yet, its antigen is unknown.

TCRdb's table, derived via immunoSEQ multiplex PCR, lists solely in-frame clones and lacks some. The table includes over 550 clones, approximately 30% detected once. Taken at least 2 cm from the tumor margin, the adjacent lung showed no atypia. Trimming cost V 6 bases and J 9 bases; bases outside gene matches: 12. The CDR3 has 15 amino acids. The V gene's germline CDR1 is SGHNT and CDR2 YENEEA. The V call is TRBV11-3, the J call TRBJ2-2; 8 bases map to TRBD2. The specimen was normal lung tissue next to the tumor, collected before any cancer treatment. The sequence was collected from a female donor aged 60 or older with stage I lung adenocarcinoma. This chain's CDR3 is CASRPGTRGSWELFF. The CDR3 bases are TGTGCCAGCAGGCCCGGGACTAGAGGTTCGTGGGAGCTGTTTTTT.